The clone carrying this T cell receptor (beta chain) has only a few counts. Its specificity is not known. The sample is drawn from a study of T cell repertoires in cytomegalovirus infection. The overall study: It can be stated that public TCR beta signatures indicated CMV infection as well as a matching HLA type.

Using its own MiXCR run on the reads, TCRdb lists one record per CDR3 protein. The sample records 570,000 or so distinct CDR3 sequences, roughly 43% being singletons. Study-level points and caveats: CMV carriers with the relevant HLA were identified by cumulative public TCR beta family frequency. What dominated the ex vivo response were HLA-C-restricted CMV-specific TCR beta clonotypes.

The CDR3 sequence is 14 residues long. The junction had 4 bases not matched to a gene; V was cut back by 6 bases and J by 6 bases. The chain links TRBV12-3 or TRBV12-4 to TRBJ2-3; TRBD2 matches at 12 bases. This material consisted of cultured PBMCs, taken from culture after CMV antigen stimulation. This clonotype was sampled from a human donor in good health (CMV status not recorded). Some clones in this sample may be carry-over from other donors' samples. As DNA, the CDR3 is TGTGCCAGCAGACCTAGCGGGGGGGCGGATACGCAGTATTTT. Encoded protein: CASRPSGGADTQYF.